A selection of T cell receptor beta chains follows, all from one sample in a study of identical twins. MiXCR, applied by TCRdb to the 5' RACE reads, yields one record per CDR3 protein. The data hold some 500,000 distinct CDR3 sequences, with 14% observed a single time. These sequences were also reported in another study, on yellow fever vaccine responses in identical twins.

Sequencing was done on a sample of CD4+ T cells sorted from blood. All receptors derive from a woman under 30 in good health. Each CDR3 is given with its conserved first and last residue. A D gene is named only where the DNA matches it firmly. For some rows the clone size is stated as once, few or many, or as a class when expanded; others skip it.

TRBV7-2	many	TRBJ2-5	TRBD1	CASSLVGGQGETQYF	TGTGCCAGCAGCTTAGTAGGGGGACAGGGCGAGACCCAGTACTTC
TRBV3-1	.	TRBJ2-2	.	CASSQPGQGTPPTLNTGELFF	TGTGCCAGCAGCCAACCCGGGCAGGGAACACCACCAACCTTAAACACCGGGGAGCTGTTTTTT
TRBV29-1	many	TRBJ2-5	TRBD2	CSVESSGGRRGLETQYF	TGCAGCGTTGAGTCTAGCGGGGGGCGGCGGGGTCTGGAGACCCAGTACTTC
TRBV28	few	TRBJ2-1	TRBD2	CASRGGGRGYNEQFF	TGTGCCTCCCGTGGTGGCGGGAGAGGCTACAATGAGCAGTTCTTC
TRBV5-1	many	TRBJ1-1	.	CASSLEMGTRTEAFF	TGCGCCAGCAGCTTGGAGATGGGAACGAGGACTGAAGCTTTCTTT
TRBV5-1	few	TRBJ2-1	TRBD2	CASTLVGLASNEQFF	TGCGCCAGCACGCTCGTGGGACTAGCGTCTAATGAGCAGTTCTTC
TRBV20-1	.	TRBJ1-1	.	CSASGGTEAFF	TGCAGTGCTAGTGGGGGCACTGAAGCTTTCTTT
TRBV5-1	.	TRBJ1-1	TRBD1	CASSWGQGFSAEAFF	TGCGCCAGCAGCTGGGGACAGGGTTTTAGTGCTGAAGCTTTCTTT
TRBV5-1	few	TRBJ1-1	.	CASSRTDTEAFF	TGCGCCAGCAGTCGGACGGACACTGAAGCTTTCTTT
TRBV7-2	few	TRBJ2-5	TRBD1	CASSADRGPETQYF	TGTGCCAGCAGCGCAGACAGGGGGCCGGAGACCCAGTACTTC